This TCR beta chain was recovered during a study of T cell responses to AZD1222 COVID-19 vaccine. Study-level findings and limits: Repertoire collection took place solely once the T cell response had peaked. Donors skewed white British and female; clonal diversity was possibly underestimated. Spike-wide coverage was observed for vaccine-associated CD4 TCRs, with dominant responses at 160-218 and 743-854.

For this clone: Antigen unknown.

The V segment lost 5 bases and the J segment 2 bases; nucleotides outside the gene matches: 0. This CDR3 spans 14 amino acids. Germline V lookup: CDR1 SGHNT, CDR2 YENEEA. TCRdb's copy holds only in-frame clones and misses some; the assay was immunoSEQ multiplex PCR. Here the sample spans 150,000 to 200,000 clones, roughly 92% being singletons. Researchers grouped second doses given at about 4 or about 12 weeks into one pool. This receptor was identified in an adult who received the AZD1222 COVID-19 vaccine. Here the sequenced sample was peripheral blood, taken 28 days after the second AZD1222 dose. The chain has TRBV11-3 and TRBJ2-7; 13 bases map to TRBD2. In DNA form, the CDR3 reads TGTGCCAGCAGCACTAGCGGGGGGGCCTACGAGCAGTACTTC. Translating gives CASSTSGGAYEQYF.